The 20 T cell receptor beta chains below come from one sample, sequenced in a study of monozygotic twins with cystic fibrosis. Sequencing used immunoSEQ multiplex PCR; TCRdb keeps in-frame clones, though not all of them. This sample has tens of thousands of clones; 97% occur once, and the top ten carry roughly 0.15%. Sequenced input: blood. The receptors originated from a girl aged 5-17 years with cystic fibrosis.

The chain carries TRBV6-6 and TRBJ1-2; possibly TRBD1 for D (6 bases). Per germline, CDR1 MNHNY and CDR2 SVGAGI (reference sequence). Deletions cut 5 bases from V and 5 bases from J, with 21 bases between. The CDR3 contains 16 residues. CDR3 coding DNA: TGTGCCAGCAGTGGGAAGGGGGAGGGGCAGGTGTATGGCTACACCTTC. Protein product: CASSGKGEGQVYGYTF.

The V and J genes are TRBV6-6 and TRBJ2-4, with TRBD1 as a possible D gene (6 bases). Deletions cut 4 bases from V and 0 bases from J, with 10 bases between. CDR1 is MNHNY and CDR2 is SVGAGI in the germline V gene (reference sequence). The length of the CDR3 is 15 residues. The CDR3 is CASSWGPLAKNIQYF. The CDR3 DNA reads TGTGCCAGCAGTTGGGGGCCCCTAGCCAAAAACATTCAGTACTTC.

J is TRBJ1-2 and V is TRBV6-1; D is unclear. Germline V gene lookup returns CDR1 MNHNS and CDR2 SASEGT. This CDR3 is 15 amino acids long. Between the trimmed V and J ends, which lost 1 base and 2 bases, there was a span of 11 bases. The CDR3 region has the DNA TGTGCCAGCAGTGAAGTTTGGGCAGAAAACTATGGCTACACCTTC. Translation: CASSEVWAENYGYTF.

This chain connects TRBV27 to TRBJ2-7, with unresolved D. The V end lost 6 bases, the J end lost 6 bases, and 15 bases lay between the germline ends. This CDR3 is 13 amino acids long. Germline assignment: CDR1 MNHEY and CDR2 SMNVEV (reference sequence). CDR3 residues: CASSGLAFFEQYF. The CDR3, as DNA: TGTGCCAGCAGCGGGTTGGCCTTTTTCGAGCAGTACTTC.

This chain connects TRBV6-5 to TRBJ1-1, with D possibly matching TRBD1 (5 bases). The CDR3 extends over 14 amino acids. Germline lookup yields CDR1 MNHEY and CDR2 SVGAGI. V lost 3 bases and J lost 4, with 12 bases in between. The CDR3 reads CASSYWGTGTEAFF. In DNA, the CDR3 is TGTGCCAGCAGTTATTGGGGGACGGGCACTGAAGCTTTCTTT.

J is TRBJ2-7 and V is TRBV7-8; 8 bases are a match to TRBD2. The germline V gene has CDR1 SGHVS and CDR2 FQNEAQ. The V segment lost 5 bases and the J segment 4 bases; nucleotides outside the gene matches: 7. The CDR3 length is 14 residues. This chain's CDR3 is CASSRRSGTYEQYV. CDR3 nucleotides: TGTGCCAGCAGCCGCCGTAGCGGGACTTACGAGCAGTACGTC.

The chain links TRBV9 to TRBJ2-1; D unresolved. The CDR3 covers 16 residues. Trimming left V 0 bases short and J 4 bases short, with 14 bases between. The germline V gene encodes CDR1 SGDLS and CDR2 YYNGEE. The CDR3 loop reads CASSVGSVNLYNEQFF. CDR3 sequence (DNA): TGTGCCAGCAGCGTAGGGAGCGTTAATTTATACAATGAGCAGTTCTTC. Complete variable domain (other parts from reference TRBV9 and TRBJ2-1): DSGVTQTPKHLITATGQRVTLRCSPRSGDLSVYWYQQSLDQGLQFLIQYYNGEERAKGNILERFSAQQFPDLHSELNLSSLELGDSALYFCASSVGSVNLYNEQFFGPGTRLTVL.

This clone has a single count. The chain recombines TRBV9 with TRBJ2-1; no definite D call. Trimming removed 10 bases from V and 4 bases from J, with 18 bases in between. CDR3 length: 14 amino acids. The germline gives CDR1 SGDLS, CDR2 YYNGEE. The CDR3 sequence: CAPPGLPKYNEQFF. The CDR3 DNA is TGTGCCCCCCCCGGGCTACCGAAGTACAATGAGCAGTTCTTC. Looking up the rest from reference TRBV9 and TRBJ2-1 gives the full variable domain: DSGVTQTPKHLITATGQRVTLRCSPRSGDLSVYWYQQSLDQGLQFLIQYYNGEERAKGNILERFSAQQFPDLHSELNLSSLELGDSALYFCAPPGLPKYNEQFFGPGTRLTVL.

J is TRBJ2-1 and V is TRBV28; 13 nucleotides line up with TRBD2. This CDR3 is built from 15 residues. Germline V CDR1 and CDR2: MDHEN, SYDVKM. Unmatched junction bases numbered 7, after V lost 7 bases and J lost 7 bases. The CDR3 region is CASNRGLAGVNEQFF. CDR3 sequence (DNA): TGTGCCAGCAATCGTGGACTAGCGGGAGTAAATGAGCAGTTCTTC.

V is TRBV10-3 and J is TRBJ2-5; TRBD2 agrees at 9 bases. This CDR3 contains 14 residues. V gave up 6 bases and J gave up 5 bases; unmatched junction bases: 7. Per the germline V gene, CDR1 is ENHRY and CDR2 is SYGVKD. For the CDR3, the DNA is TGTGCCATCAGACCGGGACTAGCAGGGGAGACCCAGTACTTC. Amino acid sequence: CAIRPGLAGETQYF.

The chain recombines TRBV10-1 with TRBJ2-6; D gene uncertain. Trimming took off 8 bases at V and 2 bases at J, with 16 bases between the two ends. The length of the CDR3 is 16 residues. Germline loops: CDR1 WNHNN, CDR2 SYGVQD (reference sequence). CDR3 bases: TGCGCCAGCTCGTCGAGCACTCTGGCTGGGGCCAACGTCCTGACTTTC. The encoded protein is CASSSSTLAGANVLTF.

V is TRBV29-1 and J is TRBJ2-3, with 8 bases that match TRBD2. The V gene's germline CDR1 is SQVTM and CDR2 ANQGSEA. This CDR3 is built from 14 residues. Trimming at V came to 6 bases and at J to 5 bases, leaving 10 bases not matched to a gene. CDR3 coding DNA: TGCAGCGTGAACCCGGGACTAGGAGGAGATACGCAGTATTTT. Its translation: CSVNPGLGGDTQYF.

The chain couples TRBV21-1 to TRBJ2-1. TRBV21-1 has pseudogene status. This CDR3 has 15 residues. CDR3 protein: CASKGGRGFPDEQFF. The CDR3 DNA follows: TGTGCCAGCAAGGGGGGCAGGGGCTTTCCGGATGAGCAGTTCTTC.

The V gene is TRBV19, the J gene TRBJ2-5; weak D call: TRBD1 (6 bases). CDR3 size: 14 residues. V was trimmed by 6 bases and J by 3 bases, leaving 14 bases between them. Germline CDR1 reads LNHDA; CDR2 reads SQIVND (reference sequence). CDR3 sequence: CASRHTGQEETQYF. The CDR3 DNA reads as TGTGCCAGTAGACATACAGGGCAGGAAGAGACCCAGTACTTC. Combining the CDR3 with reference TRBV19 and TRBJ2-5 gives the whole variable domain DGGITQSPKYLFRKEGQNVTLSCEQNLNHDAMYWYRQDPGQGLRLIYYSQIVNDFQKGDIAEGYSVSREKKESFPLTVTSAQKNPTAFYLCASRHTGQEETQYFGPGTRLLVL.

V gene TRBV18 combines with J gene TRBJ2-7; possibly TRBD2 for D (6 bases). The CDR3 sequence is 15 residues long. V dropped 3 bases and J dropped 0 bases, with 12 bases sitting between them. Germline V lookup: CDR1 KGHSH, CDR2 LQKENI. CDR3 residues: CASSPSGPSSYEQYF. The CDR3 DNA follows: TGTGCCAGCTCACCGAGCGGGCCGAGCTCCTACGAGCAGTACTTC.

The CDR3 nucleotides read TGTGCCAGCAACACCCCGGGGCTAGGAAGCAGGGAGCAGTACTTC. Its protein is CASNTPGLGSREQYF. The chain recombines TRBV7-2 with TRBJ2-7; D might be TRBD1 or TRBD2, each matching 5 bases. CDR1 and CDR2 (germline): SGHTA, FQGNSA. The CDR3 has 15 amino acids. The V end was cut by 7 bases, the J end by 7 bases, with 23 bases between.

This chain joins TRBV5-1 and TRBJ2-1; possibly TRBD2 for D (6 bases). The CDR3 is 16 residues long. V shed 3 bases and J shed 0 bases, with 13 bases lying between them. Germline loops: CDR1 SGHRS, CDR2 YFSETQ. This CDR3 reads CASSWGTVISYNEQFF. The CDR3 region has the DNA TGCGCCAGCAGCTGGGGGACTGTTATCTCCTACAATGAGCAGTTCTTC.

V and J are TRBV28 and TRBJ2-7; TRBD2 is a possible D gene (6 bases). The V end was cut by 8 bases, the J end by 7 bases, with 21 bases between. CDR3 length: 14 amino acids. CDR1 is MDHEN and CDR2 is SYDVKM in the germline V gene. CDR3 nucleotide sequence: TGTGCCAGCGCCACCCCCTGGAGGGATGGGGAGCAGTACTTC. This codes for CASATPWRDGEQYF.

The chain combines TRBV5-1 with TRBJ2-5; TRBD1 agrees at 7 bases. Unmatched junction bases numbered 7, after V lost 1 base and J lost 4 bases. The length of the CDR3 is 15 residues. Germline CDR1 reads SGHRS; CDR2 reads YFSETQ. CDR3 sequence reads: CASSLTGANGETQYF. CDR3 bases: TGCGCCAGCAGCTTGACAGGGGCCAACGGAGAGACCCAGTACTTC.

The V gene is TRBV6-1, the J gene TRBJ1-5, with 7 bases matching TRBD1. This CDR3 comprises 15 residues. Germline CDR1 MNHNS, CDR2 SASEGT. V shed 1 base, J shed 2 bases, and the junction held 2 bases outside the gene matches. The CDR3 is CASSEGQGRNQPQHF. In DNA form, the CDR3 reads TGTGCCAGCAGTGAAGGACAGGGCCGCAATCAGCCCCAGCATTTT.